This T cell receptor beta chain was recovered during a study of T cell repertoires in cytomegalovirus infection. Study as a whole: Recently identified HLA-C-restricted and well-studied HLA-B-restricted CMV epitopes were used. Based on public TCR beta signatures, there were indications of CMV infection and of a matching HLA type.

TCRdb recomputed calls from the reads with MiXCR, one row per CDR3 protein. The sample holds hundreds of thousands of distinct CDR3 sequences; 30% to 35% are singletons and the top ten take roughly 20%. Turning to this clonotype: Antigen: not known.

Between the trimmed V and J ends, which lost 1 base and 4 bases, there was a span of 13 bases. Germline V lookup: CDR1 SEHNR, CDR2 FQNEAQ (reference sequence). This CDR3 region has 15 residues. Study-level results: People with CMV and the relevant HLA were identified by cumulative public TCR beta family frequency. Ex vivo responses were dominated by HLA-C-restricted CMV-specific TCR beta clonotypes.

Sequencing used cultured PBMCs, obtained from culture after CMV antigen stimulation. V usage is TRBV7-9 and J usage is TRBJ2-5, with a weak D call TRBD2 (5 bases). The TCR originated in a human donor in good health (CMV status not recorded). Some clones in this sample may be carry-over from other donors' samples. DNA of the CDR3: TGTGCCAGCAGCTTAGTCGGGCTAGAGGGAGAGACCCAGTACTTC. Translation: CASSLVGLEGETQYF. Variable domain in full (rest from reference TRBV7-9 and TRBJ2-5): DTGVSQNPRHKITKRGQNVTFRCDPISEHNRLYWYRQTLGQGPEFLTYFQNEAQLEKSRLLSDRFSAERPKGSFSTLEIQRTEQGDSAMYLCASSLVGLEGETQYFGPGTRLLVL.